The 8 T cell receptor beta chains listed next were all sequenced from one sample in a study of CD8+CD57+ T cells in acquired aplastic anemia. The template used for profiling TCR beta VDJ and CDR3 was genomic DNA. From the reads, TCRdb called clonotypes with MiXCR, one entry per CDR3 protein. The table records some 70,000 distinct CDR3 sequences, roughly 50% of them present only once. The sample consisted of sorted CD4+, CD8+, or CD8+CD57+ T cells (not recorded which) from PBMCs. These receptors originate from a human donor in good health, serving as a control.

By frequency in the sample, this clonotype is medium-sized. This rearrangement joins TRBV19 to TRBJ2-3; D gene unclear. V lost 3 bases and J 6 bases, leaving 4 bases between the germline ends. The CDR3 runs 11 residues. Germline lookup yields CDR1 LNHDA and CDR2 SQIVND (reference sequence). The CDR3 sequence: CASSIGDTQYF. DNA for the CDR3: TGTGCCAGTAGTATTGGGGATACGCAGTATTTT.

On this clonotype itself: Relative to the germline gene, one junction end is altered; a read error may explain this. V usage is TRBV11-1 and J usage is TRBJ2-3; D remains ambiguous. Germline values: CDR1 SGHAT, CDR2 FQDESV (reference sequence). The CDR3 sequence is 15 residues long. In DNA, the CDR3 is TGTGCCAGCCGCTCCTTAACTTATAGCACAGATACGCAGTACTTT. Translating it yields CASRSLTYSTDTQYF.

This clonotype was observed many times. As DNA, the CDR3 is TGTGCCAGCAGCTTACCATGGGACAGGGCGGACTATGGCTACACCTTC. Translation gives CASSLPWDRADYGYTF. The rearrangement uses TRBV11-2 and TRBJ1-2, with 9 bases that match TRBD1. V was clipped by 2 bases and J by 3 bases; unmatched bases: 7. From germline, CDR1 is SGHAT and CDR2 FQNNGV. This CDR3 has 16 residues.

V and J are TRBV4-1 and TRBJ1-2; perhaps TRBD1 as D (5 bases). CDR3 length: 14 residues. Germline lookup yields CDR1 MGHRA and CDR2 YSYEKL. The V end lost 1 base, the J end lost 4 bases, and 10 bases lay between the germline ends. The CDR3 here is CASSQGGGGYGYTF. CDR3 sequence (DNA): TGCGCCAGCAGCCAAGGTGGGGGTGGCTATGGCTACACCTTC.

This chain uses TRBV20-1 with TRBJ2-7; 7 bases align to TRBD2. V lost 1 base to trimming and J lost 5 bases; unmatched junction nucleotides: 11. Germline values: CDR1 DFQATT, CDR2 SNEGSKA (reference sequence). The CDR3 covers 15 residues. The chain's CDR3 is CSARALMAGRDEQYF. The CDR3 coding sequence is TGCAGTGCTAGAGCCCTCATGGCGGGGAGGGACGAGCAGTACTTC.

The rearrangement joins TRBV7-8 to TRBJ2-2; D is unresolved. V was clipped by 1 base and J by 3 bases, with 3 bases between them. Germline CDR1 SGHVS, CDR2 FQNEAQ. This CDR3 comprises 13 residues. This chain's CDR3 is CASSLGDTGELFF. The CDR3 bases are TGTGCCAGCAGCTTAGGGGACACCGGGGAGCTGTTTTTT.

V gene TRBV15 combines with J gene TRBJ1-1; D remains ambiguous. The germline V gene encodes CDR1 LNHNV and CDR2 YYDKDF (reference sequence). This CDR3 comprises 13 residues. Trimming removed 4 bases from V and 10 bases from J, with 16 bases in between. CDR3 loop: CATSITLRQGAFF. The CDR3 bases are TGTGCCACCAGCATAACCCTTCGACAAGGAGCTTTCTTT.

The chain couples TRBV7-2 to TRBJ2-1; no clear D gene. V dropped 5 bases and J dropped 6 bases, with 8 bases sitting between them. This CDR3 is built from 12 residues. Germline CDR1 reads SGHTA; CDR2 reads FQGNSA. The CDR3 sequence: CASSLRFNEQFF. The CDR3, as DNA: TGTGCCAGCAGCCTGAGGTTCAATGAGCAGTTCTTC.